Shown below are 25 T cell receptor beta chains from a single sample sequenced in a study of blood T cell repertoires in COVID-19. Libraries were prepared by immunoSEQ multiplex PCR; TCRdb keeps only in-frame clonotypes and omits some of them. Of about 170,000 clones listed, 83% were seen once; the top ten hold about 2.1%. The sequenced sample was peripheral blood. These receptors were obtained from a woman aged 80 or over with acute or convalescent COVID-19.

This chain connects TRBV2 to TRBJ2-2; tentative D call: TRBD1 (5 bases). Trimming pared 6 bases from V and 1 base from J, leaving 9 bases between. The CDR3 has 14 amino acids. Germline V lookup: CDR1 SNHLY, CDR2 FYNNEI. The CDR3 coding sequence is TGTGCCAGCAGACAGACAGAGAACACCGGGGAGCTGTTTTTT. It is translated as CASRQTENTGELFF.

J is TRBJ1-3 and V is TRBV6-5; D is possibly TRBD1 (6 bases). Looked up from germline, CDR1 is MNHEY and CDR2 is SVGAGI. The ends were cut back, 11 bases at V and 4 bases at J, with 9 bases in the middle. This CDR3 comprises 11 residues. CDR3 nucleotides: TGTGCCTGTAGGGGGGGAAACACCATATATTTT. As protein: CACRGGNTIYF.

This clone came up once. This rearrangement joins TRBV11-2 to TRBJ1-4, with a tentative D call TRBD1 (6 bases). The CDR3 length is 16 residues. Trimming cost V 5 bases and J 4 bases, with 17 bases left between them. CDR1 and CDR2 from the germline V gene are SGHAT and FQNNGV. CDR3 DNA: TGTGCCAGCAGCCCCAGGCGGGGGGCTTATAATGAAAAACTGTTTTTT. It is translated as CASSPRRGAYNEKLFF.

V gene TRBV7-2 combines with J gene TRBJ2-7; the D gene is possibly TRBD2 (5 bases). V lost 2 bases and J 3 bases, leaving 8 bases between the germline ends. Germline V lookup: CDR1 SGHTA, CDR2 FQGNSA. The CDR3 spans 13 residues. The CDR3 DNA is TGTGCCAGCAGCTTATGGGAGTTCTACGAGCAGTACTTC. Translation: CASSLWEFYEQYF.

This sequence joins TRBV12-3 or TRBV12-4 and TRBJ1-5; D is uncertain. The CDR3 is made up of 13 amino acids. Trimming pared 6 bases from V and 3 bases from J, leaving 9 bases between. Written as DNA, the CDR3 is TGTGCCAGCAGGGTTGCAGACAATCAGCCCCAGCATTTT. Translation: CASRVADNQPQHF.

The table lists this clone with a count of one. The V and J genes are TRBV3-1 (or the pseudogene TRBV3-2) and TRBJ1-1; TRBD1 matches at 9 bases. Germline assignment: CDR1 LGHDT and CDR2 YNNKEL (reference sequence). The length of the CDR3 is 14 residues. V shed 4 bases and J 8 bases; nucleotides not matched to a gene: 8. CDR3 nucleotides: TGTGCCAGCAGCCCCCCGGGACAGGGATCAGAAGCTTTCTTT. It translates to CASSPPGQGSEAFF.

This chain uses TRBV28 with TRBJ1-5; maybe TRBD1 (6 bases). V lost 8 bases to trimming and J lost 0 bases, with 14 bases between them. CDR3 length: 15 amino acids. Germline CDR1 and CDR2: MDHEN and SYDVKM. This chain's CDR3 is CASLGGGGSNQPQHF. The CDR3, as DNA: TGTGCCAGCCTAGGGGGGGGCGGTAGCAATCAGCCCCAGCATTTT. The whole variable domain, filled in from reference TRBV28 and TRBJ1-5, reads DVKVTQSSRYLVKRTGEKVFLECVQDMDHENMFWYRQDPGLGLRLIYFSYDVKMKEKGDIPEGYSVSREKKERFSLILESASTNQTSMYLCASLGGGGSNQPQHFGDGTRLSIL.

The chain employs TRBV14 and TRBJ1-2, with D unresolved. Trimming took off 5 bases at V and 7 bases at J, with 23 bases between the two ends. The CDR3 runs to 16 residues. CDR1 is SGHDN, CDR2 FVKESK, per germline. CDR3 loop: CASSERVGVSPGGYTF. In nucleotides, the CDR3 is TGTGCCAGCAGCGAAAGGGTCGGGGTTTCCCCTGGTGGCTACACCTTC.

The chain recombines TRBV7-2 with TRBJ2-3; TRBD1 matches 7 bases. The CDR3 is 13 residues long. The germline CDR1 and CDR2 sequences are SGHTA and FQGNSA. V was pared by 3 bases and J by 8 bases, with 5 bases of the junction left unmatched. CDR3 coding DNA: TGTGCCAGCAGCTTTAGAAGGGGGCGTACGCAGTATTTT. Translation: CASSFRRGRTQYF.

CDR3: CASSKRGNGYTF. CDR3 in DNA: TGTGCCAGCAGCAAGCGGGGGAATGGCTACACCTTC. V gene TRBV21-1 combines with J gene TRBJ1-2. TRBV21-1 has pseudogene status. This CDR3 has 12 residues.

The genes are TRBV29-1 and TRBJ2-7; TRBD1 agrees at 9 bases. This CDR3 region has 13 residues. J lost 2 bases, V lost 8 bases, and 7 bases had no gene match. CDR1 is SQVTM, CDR2 ANQGSEA, per germline. Here the CDR3 reads CSTRQGVTYEQYF. In DNA form, the CDR3 reads TGCAGCACCCGACAGGGGGTCACCTACGAGCAGTACTTC.

The chain is built from TRBV15 and TRBJ1-5, with 9 positions matching TRBD1. The J segment lost 4 bases and the V segment lost 2 bases, leaving 3 bases of the junction unmatched. The CDR3 sequence is 15 residues long. CDR1 LNHNV and CDR2 YYDKDF come from the germline V gene (reference sequence). The CDR3 DNA reads as TGTGCCACCAGCAGATACGACAGGGGGAATCAGCCCCAGCATTTT. Its protein is CATSRYDRGNQPQHF.

The chain carries TRBV11-2 and TRBJ1-2; 7 bases agree with TRBD1. The CDR3 extends over 14 amino acids. Germline V gene data show CDR1 as SGHAT and CDR2 as FQNNGV. V lost 7 bases to trimming and J lost 7 bases; unmatched junction nucleotides: 12. The CDR3 region has the DNA TGTGCCAGCATCGATGTGACAGGGACCTCTGGCTACACCTTC. Protein product: CASIDVTGTSGYTF.

CDR3 bases: TGTGCCAGCAGGCCGGGACTAGCAAGGACCGGGGAGCTGTTTTTT. This gives the protein CASRPGLARTGELFF. V usage is TRBV6-5 and J usage is TRBJ2-2, with 9 bases matching TRBD2. CDR1 is MNHEY, CDR2 SVGAGI, per germline. V dropped 6 bases and J dropped 5; count of bases not matched to a gene: 7. There are 15 residues in the CDR3.

In this sample, this clone turned up a few times. The chain has TRBV19 and TRBJ1-5, with a weak D call TRBD1 (6 bases). V lost 5 bases and J lost 7, with 15 bases in between. Germline values: CDR1 LNHDA, CDR2 SQIVND (reference sequence). The CDR3 has 14 residues. The CDR3 DNA follows: TGTGCCAGTAGTGCCAACAGGGTCGGGCAGCCCCAGCATTTT. It is translated as CASSANRVGQPQHF.

In its sample, this clone was seen a few times. This chain links TRBV7-9 with TRBJ2-2; possible D gene TRBD2, 6 bases. V was trimmed by 5 bases and J by 4 bases, leaving 14 bases between them. This CDR3 has 15 amino acids. The germline gives CDR1 SEHNR, CDR2 FQNEAQ (reference sequence). CDR3 sequence (DNA): TGTGCCAGCAGCCCACCTGGGACTCTCACCGGGGAGCTGTTTTTT. As protein: CASSPPGTLTGELFF.

This clone has a handful of counts. The chain couples TRBV9 to TRBJ1-3, with a weak D call TRBD1 (6 bases). The CDR3 runs to 16 residues. CDR1 and CDR2 (germline): SGDLS, YYNGEE. Trimming pared 4 bases from V and 4 bases from J, leaving 18 bases between. CDR3 residues: CASSPRGRGEGNTIYF. The CDR3 nucleotides read TGTGCCAGCAGCCCCCGAGGCAGGGGCGAAGGAAACACCATATATTTT.

The chain couples TRBV5-1 to TRBJ2-7; D is ambiguous. Germline V gene sequence: CDR1 SGHRS, CDR2 YFSETQ. With 4 bases removed from V and 0 bases from J, the gap between germline ends came to 11 bases. The CDR3 has 14 amino acids. The DNA of the CDR3 is TGCGCCAGCAGCCCCTTGCCGGGCTCCTACGAGCAGTACTTC. It translates to CASSPLPGSYEQYF.

The rearrangement links TRBV5-1 to TRBJ2-3; 7 positions agree with TRBD1. The V gene end was trimmed by 4 bases and the J gene end by 6 bases; junction bases not matched to a gene: 14. This CDR3 has 16 amino acids. From germline, CDR1 is SGHRS and CDR2 YFSETQ. CDR3 region: CASSPQTGNIADTQYF. The CDR3 DNA follows: TGCGCCAGCAGCCCTCAGACAGGGAATATTGCTGATACGCAGTATTTT.

This chain connects TRBV7-8 to TRBJ2-2; no reliable D call. The CDR3 extends over 14 amino acids. Trimming shortened V by 5 bases and J by 6 bases, and 13 bases separated the two germline ends. Germline loops: CDR1 SGHVS, CDR2 FQNEAQ. The CDR3 bases are TGTGCCAGCAGCCCCATCGAGGTTCCCGGGGAGCTGTTTTTT. Protein: CASSPIEVPGELFF.

The CDR3 reads CASSADRGEEKLFF. The CDR3 DNA sequence: TGCGCCAGCAGCGCCGACAGGGGAGAGGAAAAACTGTTTTTT. The rearrangement links TRBV5-1 to TRBJ1-4; 8 bases match TRBD1. The CDR3 spans 14 residues. Germline CDR1 SGHRS, CDR2 YFSETQ. J was trimmed by 8 bases and V by 4 bases; bases with no gene match: 7.

V gene TRBV7-8 combines with J gene TRBJ2-3; 14 positions match TRBD2. The CDR3 is 16 residues long. V was clipped by 5 bases and J by 5 bases; unmatched bases: 6. CDR1 is SGHVS, CDR2 FQNEAQ, per germline. The CDR3 nucleotides are TGTGCCAGCAGCGAGACTAGCGGGAGGGTCGTAGATACGCAGTATTTT. The encoded protein is CASSETSGRVVDTQYF.

Turning to this clone: Other nucleotide sequences from this sample produce the same CDR3. This chain uses TRBV14 with TRBJ2-3, with D uncertain. V lost 0 bases to trimming and J lost 3 bases, with 4 bases between them. Germline CDR1 and CDR2: SGHDN and FVKESK. The CDR3 length is 13 residues. This CDR3 is CASSQDTTDTQYF. In DNA form, the CDR3 reads TGTGCCAGCAGCCAAGACACAACAGATACGCAGTATTTT.

The J gene is TRBJ1-1, the V gene TRBV6-5; perhaps TRBD1 as D (5 bases). Per germline, CDR1 MNHEY and CDR2 SVGAGI. The length of the CDR3 is 13 residues. V was clipped by 6 bases and J by 0 bases, with 8 bases between them. DNA for the CDR3: TGTGCCAGCAGCGAGACAGTGAACACTGAAGCTTTCTTT. Protein: CASSETVNTEAFF.

The chain combines TRBV30 with TRBJ1-2; 9 bases line up with TRBD1. CDR1 is GTSNPN and CDR2 is SVGIG in the germline V gene (reference sequence). CDR3 length equals 14 residues. V shed 4 bases, J shed 2 bases, and the junction held 5 bases outside the gene matches. For the CDR3, the DNA is TGTGCCTGGACCCCTGGGACAGGGAACTATGGCTACACCTTC. Its protein product is CAWTPGTGNYGYTF.